Listed below are T cell receptor beta chains from one sample, sequenced in a study of blood T cell repertoires in COVID-19. Here immunoSEQ multiplex PCR was the method, and the copy in TCRdb shows in-frame clones only, minus some. The sample comprises about 200,000 clones, 81% of which are singletons, and approximately 7.9% rests with the top ten. The sequencing input was peripheral blood. Every receptor here comes from a woman at least 80 years old with acute or convalescent COVID-19. CDR3s include the opening cysteine and the closing phenylalanine or tryptophan. Each record gives: D gene, J gene, V gene, clone size, CDR3 protein, CDR3 DNA. The D gene is left open where the match is weak. Size values are once, few and many counts, or a class for expanded clones, and some rows have none.

>TRBD1|TRBJ2-1|TRBV18|few
CASSLGQALYNEQFF
TGTGCCAGCTCCCTTGGACAGGCATTATACAATGAGCAGTTCTTC
>TRBD2|TRBJ2-1|TRBV6-2/TRBV6-3|NA
CASSYQRDGSREQFF
TGTGCCAGCAGTTACCAGCGGGACGGTTCGAGGGAGCAGTTCTTC
>NA|TRBJ2-3|TRBV19|NA
CASSMDRTSTDTQYF
TGTGCCAGTAGTATGGACAGAACTAGCACAGATACGCAGTATTTT
>NA|TRBJ1-4|TRBV10-3|NA
CAISDGGGGEKLFF
TGTGCCATCAGTGATGGGGGGGGCGGTGAAAAACTGTTTTTT
>NA|TRBJ1-4|TRBV19|NA
CASRTLRGGEKLFF
TGTGCCAGTAGAACACTCCGGGGTGGTGAAAAACTGTTTTTT
>NA|TRBJ2-3|TRBV24-1|NA
CATKDTSTDTQYF
TGTGCCACCAAAGACACCAGCACAGATACGCAGTATTTT
>TRBD1|TRBJ1-6|TRBV6-1|NA
CASSAGTGLGHNSPLHF
TGTGCCAGCAGTGCCGGGACAGGCCTGGGGCATAATTCACCCCTCCACTTT
>TRBD1|TRBJ2-1|TRBV7-2|NA
CASSLGQGNNEQFF
TGTGCCAGCAGCTTGGGACAGGGAAACAATGAGCAGTTCTTC
>NA|TRBJ2-3|TRBV27|NA
CASSLPRVGTDTQYF
TGTGCCAGCAGTTTACCCAGGGTGGGCACAGATACGCAGTATTTT
>NA|TRBJ1-3|TRBV10-3|NA
CVTRQDSMNTIYF
TGTGTAACCCGACAGGATTCTATGAACACCATATATTTT
>TRBD2|TRBJ2-5|TRBV3-1/TRBV3-2|NA
CASSPTSQYQETQYF
TGTGCCAGCAGCCCGACTAGCCAGTACCAAGAGACCCAGTACTTC
>NA|TRBJ2-5|TRBV24-1|NA
CATSARGGGQETQYF
TGTGCCACCAGCGCCAGGGGTGGGGGCCAAGAGACCCAGTACTTC
>NA|TRBJ1-4|TRBV3-1/TRBV3-2|NA
CASSPSHRVDEKLFF
TGTGCCAGCAGCCCATCCCACAGGGTGGATGAAAAACTGTTTTTT
>TRBD1|TRBJ1-2|TRBV3-1/TRBV3-2|once
CASSPNPLGGGAGYTF
TGTGCCAGCAGCCCCAATCCTCTTGGAGGGGGCGCGGGCTACACCTTC
>NA|TRBJ2-7|TRBV5-1|once
CASSPGAGYEQYF
TGCGCCAGCAGCCCCGGAGCGGGCTACGAGCAGTACTTC
>TRBD1|TRBJ2-7|TRBV28|NA
CASRRQGSSYEQYF
TGTGCCAGCAGACGACAGGGGAGCTCCTACGAGCAGTACTTC
>NA|TRBJ1-1|TRBV3-1/TRBV3-2|NA
CASSLGGSLNTEAFF
TGTGCCAGCAGCCTGGGCGGGTCCCTGAACACTGAAGCTTTCTTT
>NA|TRBJ1-5|TRBV4-1|few
CASSQVSGARGGQPQHF
TGCGCCAGCAGCCAAGTCTCCGGGGCACGGGGAGGTCAGCCCCAGCATTTT
>TRBD2|TRBJ2-1|TRBV15|once
CATSRGKGTSGSHEQFF
TGTGCCACCAGCAGAGGGAAAGGAACTAGCGGGAGTCATGAGCAGTTCTTC
>TRBD1|TRBJ1-2|TRBV6-2/TRBV6-3|NA
CASSYLRDRGYGYTF
TGTGCCAGCAGTTACCTCCGGGACAGGGGATATGGCTACACCTTC
>TRBD2|TRBJ2-2|TRBV5-1|NA
CASSLNREATGELFF
TGCGCCAGCAGCTTGAATCGGGAGGCCACCGGGGAGCTGTTTTTT
>TRBD1|TRBJ1-2|TRBV4-2|NA
CASSQADRGRNVDYGYTF
TGTGCCAGCAGCCAGGCAGACAGGGGGCGCAATGTTGACTATGGCTACACCTTC
>TRBD2|TRBJ2-1|TRBV7-9|NA
CASSLSGSWNEQFF
TGTGCCAGCAGCTTAAGCGGGAGTTGGAATGAGCAGTTCTTC
>NA|TRBJ1-5|TRBV18|NA
CASSPGQVSNQPQHF
TGTGCCAGCTCACCGGGACAAGTTAGCAATCAGCCCCAGCATTTT
>NA|TRBJ1-3|TRBV3-1/TRBV3-2|few
CASSSTGRRNTIYF
TGTGCCAGCAGTTCGACGGGAAGGCGCAACACCATATATTTT
>NA|TRBJ2-1|TRBV6-5|NA
CASGPAGLSYNEQFF
TGTGCCAGCGGTCCGGCGGGCCTCTCCTACAATGAGCAGTTCTTC
>TRBD1|TRBJ2-1|TRBV7-2|NA
CASSLAGQVYNEQFF
TGTGCCAGCAGCTTAGCAGGACAGGTCTACAATGAGCAGTTCTTC
>NA|TRBJ2-3|TRBV20-1|once
CSASGFAANTDTQYF
TGCAGTGCTAGTGGGTTTGCGGCGAACACAGATACGCAGTATTTT
>TRBD1|TRBJ1-6|TRBV30|NA
CAWRDRVFGDSPLHF
TGTGCCTGGAGGGACAGGGTATTTGGGGATTCACCCCTCCACTTT
>NA|TRBJ2-5|TRBV7-9|NA
CASSSRGVETQYF
TGTGCCAGCAGCTCCAGGGGGGTAGAGACCCAGTACTTC